Listed here are 4 T cell receptor beta chains from one sample, sequenced in a study of graft-versus-host responses after intestinal transplantation. No cognate antigen is known for these TCRs. The protocol was immunoSEQ multiplex PCR, while the TCRdb copy is restricted to in-frame clones and leaves out a portion. This sample has 75,000 to 100,000 clones; under 85% occur once, and the top ten carry 17%. The sample in question was unstimulated CD8+ T cells sorted from spleen or lymph node cells, obtained before intestinal transplant. The source is a human donor who received an intestinal transplant.

V usage is TRBV5-4 and J usage is TRBJ2-1, with TRBD1 matching 7 bases. This CDR3 spans 13 amino acids. In germline, CDR1 is SGHNT, CDR2 YYREEE (reference sequence). V lost 4 bases, J lost 9 bases, and 7 bases stayed unmatched. In nucleotides, the CDR3 is TGTGCCAGCAGCACCATAGCAGGGGGTGAGCAGTTCTTC. Translated: CASSTIAGGEQFF.

The table lists this clone with a few counts. The CDR3 bases are TGTGCCAGCAGCTTGGGGAGGGGGAGAAACACCATATATTTT. Residues: CASSLGRGRNTIYF. The V gene is TRBV11-2, the J gene TRBJ1-3, with D perhaps matching TRBD1 (6 bases). Germline-derived CDR1 and CDR2 are SGHAT and FQNNGV. CDR3 length equals 14 residues. The germline V and J ends were trimmed by 3 bases and 5 bases, with 11 bases remaining between them. The whole variable domain, remainder taken from reference TRBV11-2 and TRBJ1-3, is EAGVAQSPRYKIIEKRQSVAFWCNPISGHATLYWYQQILGQGPKLLIQFQNNGVVDDSQLPKDRFSAERLKGVDSTLKIQPAKLEDSAVYLCASSLGRGRNTIYFGEGSWLTVV.

Here the CDR3 DNA reads TGTGCCAGCAGCTTAGGCGACGGGAGGGCTTTGGGGGAGCAGTACTTC. Residues: CASSLGDGRALGEQYF. J is TRBJ2-5 and V is TRBV11-2; 8 bases agree with TRBD2. In germline, CDR1 is SGHAT, CDR2 FQNNGV. The CDR3 runs to 16 residues. Unmatched junction bases numbered 15, after V lost 1 base and J lost 11 bases. Complete variable domain (other parts from reference TRBV11-2 and TRBJ2-5): EAGVAQSPRYKIIEKRQSVAFWCNPISGHATLYWYQQILGQGPKLLIQFQNNGVVDDSQLPKDRFSAERLKGVDSTLKIQPAKLEDSAVYLCASSLGDGRALGEQYFGPGTRLLVL.

The J gene is TRBJ2-4, the V gene TRBV13; D gene uncertain. CDR1 PRHDT and CDR2 FYEKMQ come from the germline V gene (reference sequence). Between the trimmed V and J ends, which lost 5 bases and 5 bases, there was a span of 13 bases. The length of the CDR3 is 14 residues. The CDR3, as DNA: TGTGCCAGCAGCGGTAACCGGGCGGAAAACATTCAGTACTTC. It encodes CASSGNRAENIQYF. The full variable domain, rest sourced from reference TRBV13 and TRBJ2-4, is AAGVIQSPRHLIKEKRETATLKCYPIPRHDTVYWYQQGPGQDPQFLISFYEKMQSDKGSIPDRFSAQQFSDYHSELNMSSLELGDSALYFCASSGNRAENIQYFGAGTRLSVL.